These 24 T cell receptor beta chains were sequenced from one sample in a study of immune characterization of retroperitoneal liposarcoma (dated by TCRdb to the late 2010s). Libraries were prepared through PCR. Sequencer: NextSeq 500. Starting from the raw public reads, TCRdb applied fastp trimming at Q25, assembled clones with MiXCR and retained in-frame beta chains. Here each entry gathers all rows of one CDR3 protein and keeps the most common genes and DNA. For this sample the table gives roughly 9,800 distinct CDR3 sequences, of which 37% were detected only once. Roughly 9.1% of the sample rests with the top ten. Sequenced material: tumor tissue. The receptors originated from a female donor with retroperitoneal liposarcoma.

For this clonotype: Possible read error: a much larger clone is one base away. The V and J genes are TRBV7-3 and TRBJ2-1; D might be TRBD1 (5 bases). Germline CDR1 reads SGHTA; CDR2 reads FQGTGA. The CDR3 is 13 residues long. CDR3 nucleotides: TGTGTCAGCAGCTTAATAGGGGCCGATGAGCAGTTCTTC. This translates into CVSSLIGADEQFF.

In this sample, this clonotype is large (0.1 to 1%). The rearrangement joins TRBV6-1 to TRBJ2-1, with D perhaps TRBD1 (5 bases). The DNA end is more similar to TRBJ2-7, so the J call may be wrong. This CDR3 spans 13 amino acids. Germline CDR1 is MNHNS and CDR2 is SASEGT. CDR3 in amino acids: CASGSGPHNEQYF. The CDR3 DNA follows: TGTGCCAGCGGATCAGGGCCACACAATGAGCAGTACTTC.

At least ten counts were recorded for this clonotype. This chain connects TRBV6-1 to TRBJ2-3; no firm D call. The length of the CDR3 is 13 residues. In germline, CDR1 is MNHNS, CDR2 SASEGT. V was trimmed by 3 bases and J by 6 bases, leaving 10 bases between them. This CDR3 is CASSESWLDTQYF. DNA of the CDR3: TGTGCCAGCAGTGAGAGCTGGCTTGATACGCAGTATTTT.

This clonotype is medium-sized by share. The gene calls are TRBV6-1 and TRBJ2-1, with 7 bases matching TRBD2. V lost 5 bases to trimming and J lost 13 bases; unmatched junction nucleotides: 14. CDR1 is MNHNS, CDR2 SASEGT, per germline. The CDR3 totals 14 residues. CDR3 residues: CASSSGIAKNIQFF. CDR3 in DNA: TGTGCCAGCAGTAGCGGGATAGCCAAAAACATTCAGTTCTTC.

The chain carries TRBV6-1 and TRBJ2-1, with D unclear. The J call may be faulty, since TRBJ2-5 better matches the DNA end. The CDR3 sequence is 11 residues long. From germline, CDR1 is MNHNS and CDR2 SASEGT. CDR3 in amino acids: CASSSPGTQYF. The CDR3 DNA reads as TGTGCCAGCAGCAGTCCGGGGACCCAGTACTTC.

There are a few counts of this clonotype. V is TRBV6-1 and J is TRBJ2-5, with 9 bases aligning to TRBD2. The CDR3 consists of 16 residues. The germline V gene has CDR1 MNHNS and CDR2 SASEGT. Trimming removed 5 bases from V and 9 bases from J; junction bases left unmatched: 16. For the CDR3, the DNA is TGTGCCAGCAGTCCCCTATTAGCGGGAGTCCGGGGAGCCCAGTACTTC. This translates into CASSPLLAGVRGAQYF.

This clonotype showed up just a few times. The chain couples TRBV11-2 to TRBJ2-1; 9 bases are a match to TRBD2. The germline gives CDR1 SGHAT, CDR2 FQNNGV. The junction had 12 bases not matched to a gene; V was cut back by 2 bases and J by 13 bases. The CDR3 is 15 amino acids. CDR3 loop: CASSLLAGPQETQFF. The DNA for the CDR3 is TGTGCCAGCAGCTTACTAGCGGGGCCCCAAGAGACCCAGTTCTTC.

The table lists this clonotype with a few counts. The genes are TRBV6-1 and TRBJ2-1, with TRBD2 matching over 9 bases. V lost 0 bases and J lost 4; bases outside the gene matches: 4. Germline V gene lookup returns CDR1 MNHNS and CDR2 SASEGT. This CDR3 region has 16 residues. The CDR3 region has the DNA TGTGCCAGCAGTGAAGCCGGGACTAGCTTTTACAATGAGCAGTTCTTC. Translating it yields CASSEAGTSFYNEQFF.

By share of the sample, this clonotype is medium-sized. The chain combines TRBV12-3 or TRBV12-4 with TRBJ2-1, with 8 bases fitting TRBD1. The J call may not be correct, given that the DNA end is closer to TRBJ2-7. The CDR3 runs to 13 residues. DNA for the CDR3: TGTGCCAGCAGCCAGGGGGCGCGCAACGAGCAGTACTTC. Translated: CASSQGARNEQYF.

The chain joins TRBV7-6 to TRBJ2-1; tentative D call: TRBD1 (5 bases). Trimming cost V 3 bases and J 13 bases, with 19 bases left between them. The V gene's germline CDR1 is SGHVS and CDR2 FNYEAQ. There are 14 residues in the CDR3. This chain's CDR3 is CASSLTPGKETQFF. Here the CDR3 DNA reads TGTGCCAGCAGCTTGACCCCAGGGAAAGAGACCCAGTTCTTC. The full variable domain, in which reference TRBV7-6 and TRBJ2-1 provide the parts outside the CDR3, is GAGVSQSPRYKVTKRGQDVALRCDPISGHVSLYWYRQALGQGPEFLTYFNYEAQQDKSGLPNDRFSAERPEGSISTLTIQRTEQRDSAMYRCASSLTPGKETQFFGPGTRLTVL.

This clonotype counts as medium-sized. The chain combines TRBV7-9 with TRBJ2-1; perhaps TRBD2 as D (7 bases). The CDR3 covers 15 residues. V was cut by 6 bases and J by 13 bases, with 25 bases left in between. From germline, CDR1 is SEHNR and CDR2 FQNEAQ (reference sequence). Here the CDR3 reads CASSKGGAFKETQFF. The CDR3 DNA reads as TGTGCCAGCAGTAAAGGGGGGGCTTTCAAGGAGACCCAGTTCTTC.

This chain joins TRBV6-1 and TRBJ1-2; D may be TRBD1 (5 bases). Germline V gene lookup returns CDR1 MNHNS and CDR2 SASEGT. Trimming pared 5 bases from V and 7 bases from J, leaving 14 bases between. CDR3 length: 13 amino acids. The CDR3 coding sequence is TGTGCCAGCAGTTGGGGACGGGATGCTGGCTACACCTTC. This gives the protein CASSWGRDAGYTF.

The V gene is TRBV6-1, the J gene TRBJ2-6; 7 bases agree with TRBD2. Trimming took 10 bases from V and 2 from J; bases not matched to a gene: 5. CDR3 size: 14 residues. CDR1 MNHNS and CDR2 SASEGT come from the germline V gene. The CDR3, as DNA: TGTGCCACCGACGCGGGGGCTGGGGCCAACGTCCTGACTTTC. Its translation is CATDAGAGANVLTF.

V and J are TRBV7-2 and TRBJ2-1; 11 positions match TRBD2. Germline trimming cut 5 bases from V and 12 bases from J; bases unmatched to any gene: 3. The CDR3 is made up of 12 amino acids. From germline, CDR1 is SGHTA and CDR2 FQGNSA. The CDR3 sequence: CASSRGTSGQFF. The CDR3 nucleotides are TGTGCCAGCAGCCGTGGGACTAGCGGGCAGTTCTTC.

The CDR3 spells CASSQLRLVRPYNEQFF. In DNA, the CDR3 is TGCGCCAGCAGCCAACTGAGGTTGGTGCGGCCCTACAATGAGCAGTTCTTC. V gene TRBV4-3 combines with J gene TRBJ2-1; D remains ambiguous. The V end was cut by 2 bases, the J end by 2 bases, with 16 bases between. The CDR3 runs to 17 residues. Germline CDR1 is LGHNA and CDR2 is YSLEER.

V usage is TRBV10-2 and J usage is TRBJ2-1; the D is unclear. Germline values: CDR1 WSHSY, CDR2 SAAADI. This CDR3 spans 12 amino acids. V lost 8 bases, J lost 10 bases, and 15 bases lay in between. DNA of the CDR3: TGCGCCAGCTCACCCTCCGAGGAGGAGCAGTTCTTC. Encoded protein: CASSPSEEEQFF.

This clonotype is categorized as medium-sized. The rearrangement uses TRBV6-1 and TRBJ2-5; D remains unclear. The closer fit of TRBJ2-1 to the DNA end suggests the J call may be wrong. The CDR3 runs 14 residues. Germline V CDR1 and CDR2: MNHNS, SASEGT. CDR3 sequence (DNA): TGTGCCAGCAGCACAAGTTGGTACCAAGAGACCCAGTTCTTC. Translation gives CASSTSWYQETQFF.

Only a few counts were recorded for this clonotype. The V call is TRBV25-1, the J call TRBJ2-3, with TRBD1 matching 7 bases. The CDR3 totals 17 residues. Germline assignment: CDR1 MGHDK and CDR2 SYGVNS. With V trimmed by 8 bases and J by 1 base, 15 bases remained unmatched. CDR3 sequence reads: CASSVGFVRGRTDTQYF. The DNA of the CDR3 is TGTGCCAGCTCGGTGGGGTTCGTTAGGGGGCGCACAGATACGCAGTATTTT.

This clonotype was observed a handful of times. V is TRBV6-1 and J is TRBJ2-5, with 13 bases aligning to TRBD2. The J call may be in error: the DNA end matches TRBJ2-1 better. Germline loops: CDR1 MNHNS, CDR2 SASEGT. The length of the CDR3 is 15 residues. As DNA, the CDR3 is TGTGCCAGCAGCACTAGCGGGGGGGACTCCTACGAGCAGTTCTTC. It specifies CASSTSGGDSYEQFF.

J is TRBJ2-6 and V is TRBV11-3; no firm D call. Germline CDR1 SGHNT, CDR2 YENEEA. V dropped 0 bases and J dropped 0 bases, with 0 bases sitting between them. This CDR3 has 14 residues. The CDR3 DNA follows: TGTGCCAGCAGCTTAGACTCTGGGGCCAACGTCCTGACTTTC. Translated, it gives CASSLDSGANVLTF.

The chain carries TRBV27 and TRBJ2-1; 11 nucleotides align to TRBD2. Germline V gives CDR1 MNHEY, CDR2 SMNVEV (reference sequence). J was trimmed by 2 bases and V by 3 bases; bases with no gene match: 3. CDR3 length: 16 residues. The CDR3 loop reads CASSFRLAGTYNEQFF. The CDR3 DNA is TGTGCCAGCAGTTTCCGACTAGCGGGAACCTACAATGAGCAGTTCTTC.

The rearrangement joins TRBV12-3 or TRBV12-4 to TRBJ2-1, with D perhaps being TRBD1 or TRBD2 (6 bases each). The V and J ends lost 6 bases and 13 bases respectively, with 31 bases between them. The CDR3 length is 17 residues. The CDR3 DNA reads TGTGCCAGCAGCAAACTTTCCGGGACTGGGGGGCAAGAGACCCAGTTCTTC. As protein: CASSKLSGTGGQETQFF.

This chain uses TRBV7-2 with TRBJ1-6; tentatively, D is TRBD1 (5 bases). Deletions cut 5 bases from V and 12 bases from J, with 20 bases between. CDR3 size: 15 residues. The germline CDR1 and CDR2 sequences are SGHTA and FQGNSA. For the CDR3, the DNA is TGTGCCAGCAGCCCGGGGGGGGACCTCGAAGGACCCCTCCACTTT. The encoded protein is CASSPGGDLEGPLHF.

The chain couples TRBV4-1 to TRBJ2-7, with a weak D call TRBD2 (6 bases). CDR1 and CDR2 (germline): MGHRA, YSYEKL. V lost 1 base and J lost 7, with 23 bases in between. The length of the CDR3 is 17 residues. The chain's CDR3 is CASSQVIVPGVRREQYF. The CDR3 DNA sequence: TGCGCCAGCAGCCAAGTCATCGTTCCGGGGGTACGAAGAGAGCAGTACTTC.